This T cell receptor (beta chain) was found in a study of T cell repertoires in cytomegalovirus infection. Study-level information: A matching HLA type, together with CMV infection, was signaled by public TCR beta signatures. Findings and caveats of the study: Clonotypes of TCR beta that were HLA-C-restricted and CMV-specific dominated the ex vivo response. Identification of carriers of CMV plus the relevant HLA was performed using cumulative public TCR beta family frequency.

Germline loops: CDR1 DFQATT, CDR2 SNEGSKA (reference sequence). This CDR3 is 14 amino acids long. Trimming pared 5 bases from V and 6 bases from J, leaving 16 bases between. TCRdb re-called the reads with MiXCR, one entry per CDR3 protein. This sample has about 240,000 distinct CDR3 sequences, with approximately 7% found just once. This clonotype was seen many times. Its antigen is not known. The source is a human donor in good health (CMV status not recorded). Some clones in this sample may be carry-over from other donors' samples. Source material: PBMCs. The genes are TRBV20-1 and TRBJ2-2; perhaps TRBD1 as D (6 bases). The CDR3 region has the DNA TGCAGTGCTGGATCGACAGGATCCGCCGGGGAGCTGTTTTTT. Encoded protein: CSAGSTGSAGELFF.